The following is a T cell receptor beta chain sequence with its context. The antigen it recognizes is unknown. No base quality values were provided; no much bigger clone lies one nucleotide off. The V end loses 2 bases and the J end loses 5 bases, and a stretch of 18 bases separates them. Per the germline V gene, SGHVS is the CDR1 and FQNEAQ is the CDR2. Inclusive of the bounding cysteine and phenylalanine, the CDR3 is 16 residues long. Just the 48-base CDR3 DNA is kept, in frame starting at base 1. This sample was included in a study of cytomegalovirus exposure and HLA in healthy donors (dated by TCRdb to about 2017). Background on the whole study: An earlier analysis of fewer than 750 of the donors reported 250 to 350 Gb of sequence data and 117 million unique TCR beta sequences obtained from approximately 180 million T cells. An early release covering roughly 640 HLA-typed donors comprised about 300 gigabases of sequencing data and approximately 85 million unique TCR sequences. Among the roughly 400 genotyped donors, approximately 76% belonged to the genetic ancestry cluster associated with self-reported Caucasian donors. The study aimed to test whether cataloging public T cell receptors could reveal signatures of past pathogen exposure. The study profiled the T cell repertoires of hundreds of subjects by immunosequencing and related them to cytomegalovirus serostatus. A separate validation cohort of over a hundred different subjects was used in addition to the 666-subject first cohort. High-throughput TCR immunosequencing, statistical association of individual TCRs with disease status, and machine learning were combined to predict cytomegalovirus infection status. A later analysis re-examined previously published TCR beta repertoires from hundreds of donors and added high-resolution HLA genotyping to investigate patterns of TCR occurrence. The later analysis used no new phenotypic data to find candidate immune exposures, relying instead on TCR beta sequences and their occurrence across donors. To decide whether each TCR beta V gene segment behaved as functional or pseudogenic, an earlier analysis of some 570 of the donors relied on high-throughput TCR beta sequencing. Donor age, sex, ethnicity and CMV serostatus were collected together with the repertoire data. Genome-wide SNP genotypes for about 60% of the 666 donors were used in a later genetic analysis, which treated that subset as a discovery cohort. All discovery cohort repertoires had been generated on a single sequencing platform. HLA typing covered class I and class II loci at four-digit resolution. Typing coverage varied by locus: roughly 620-640 donors for A, B, C, DRB1 and DQB1; roughly 520 for DQA1; approximately 570 for DPA1; 450 to 480 for DPB1. Several DR-DQ haplotypes were handled as single units for association and clustering, since linkage in the cohort was strong. Among several hundred genotyped donors of the cohort, an average of roughly 230,000 unique TCR beta nucleotide sequences was sequenced per donor, of which about 19% were non-productive.

Results and caveats for the whole study, not just this receptor: In a later analysis, TCR association rates were found to vary across HLA loci, with the most associated TCRs seen for DRB1 alleles and the fewest for HLA-C alleles. For the cohort, immune exposure information was limited to CMV serostatus. A later genetic analysis reported fewer N-insertions in productive TCRs among donors in an Asian-associated ancestry cluster than the approximately 700-donor mean. A few of the identified cytomegalovirus-associated TCR beta chains were confirmed in vitro to be specific for cytomegalovirus antigens. Presence/absence analyses assumed roughly uniform sequencing depth across donors, an assumption that may not hold. Linkage disequilibrium might explain the correlated functional status among segregating V segments, but an unknown experimental factor could not be ruled out. In an earlier analysis of about 600 of the donors, most TCR beta V segments appeared in productive rearrangements about 87% or about 30% of the time, broadly matching IMGT annotations. The cohort was sequenced for TCR beta chains only, and without alpha or paired-chain data the features that could be detected were limited. The classifier was reported to diagnose cytomegalovirus status with high specificity and sensitivity in both the original and validation cohorts. A later analysis found that HLA-associated TCR beta chains were more clonally expanded and had lower generation probabilities than equally common non-associated chains. A later genetic analysis associated a missense DCLRE1C variant with V-gene and J-gene trimming of TCR beta chains, and an independent cohort replicated the association. When HLA alleles, especially DR and DQ, strongly co-occurred, attributing TCR associations to individual alleles was difficult. A later analysis found that most CMV-associated TCR beta chains appeared HLA-restricted, with HLA associations seemingly driven largely by CMV exposure. Because some donors lacked HLA typing at each locus, the association tests relied only on the typed subset. Most TCR sequences were seen in very few donors, while some public TCRs were found in many individuals. In a later analysis, several top co-occurrence clusters were reported to appear linked to parvovirus B19, influenza, CMV and Epstein-Barr virus. A cluster of highly shared sequence variants was judged likely to represent a technical artifact of the sequencing pipeline. A further reported finding was that TCR beta sequences accurately predicted the HLA-A and HLA-B alleles for most subjects in the first cohort. The authors suggested that the approach could potentially be extended to other disease states and immunological phenotypes. Specific HLA alleles were associated with 15,000 to 20,000 TCR beta sequences at a false discovery rate of 0.05 in a later analysis. The 87-base-pair reads could not distinguish some IMGT-functional V segments, including TRBV6-2 and TRBV6-3, so those segments were excluded. In the study, roughly 160 TCR beta chains were listed as associated with cytomegalovirus. Around 16 rarely observed V segments, including chromosome 9 orphons, were excluded from the earlier analysis of several hundred of the donors because counts were too low.

The library was obtained by the immunoSEQ multiplex PCR assay. The multiplex PCR relied on a mix of 60 forward primers for TCR Vbeta segments and 13 reverse primers for TCR Jbeta segments. The CDR3 region of rearranged TCR beta genes was amplified from genomic DNA by a multiplex PCR assay. The Illumina HiSeq System was used to sequence the amplified TCR beta libraries as 87-base-pair reads. The study's processing was this. Across the 700 or so repertoires, a later analysis counted 78 million or so unique TCR beta chains, some 11 million of which were shared by at least two donors. Raw reads were error-corrected and collapsed into unique sequences with a nearest-neighbor algorithm that merged closely related sequences to remove PCR and sequencing errors. Alignment of CDR3 sequences to IMGT reference sequences was used to assign V, D and J gene segments. For a sequence to be retained, a match of at least six nucleotides to both a V gene segment and a J gene segment was required. Rearrangements were classified as productive when the CDR3 lacked stop codons and remained in frame with V and J, and all other rearrangements were classified as non-productive. CDR3 was defined according to IMGT convention as the region running from the second conserved V-encoded cysteine to the conserved J-encoded phenylalanine. In an earlier analysis of around 570 of the donors, sequences lacking an unambiguous match to a single V gene segment were excluded. An earlier analysis of about 590 of the donors classified V segments as functional when productive rearrangements were above 56.7% and as segregating when the standard deviation between donors was above 5%. A statistical classification framework was built for diagnosing cytomegalovirus status from the catalog of TCR beta chain sequences. In a later analysis, V and J genes were assigned by comparing TCR nucleotide sequences against IMGT/GENE-DB human TR gene sequences. Using the TCRdist pipeline, a later analysis assigned CDR3 sequences along with most-parsimonious VDJ recombination scenarios. In a later analysis, each TCR beta chain was defined by its CDR3 amino acid sequence together with its V-gene family, and reads lacking a unique V-gene family were excluded. In a later analysis, 450 to 600 highly shared, low-generation-probability nucleotide sequences were removed to address suspected cross-contamination and a sequencing artifact. For each public chain, a later analysis derived a clonal expansion index from normalized ranks of inferred template counts within each repertoire. A later analysis computed generation probabilities with a VDJ recombination model fitted to out-of-frame rearrangements, and checked the results against IGoR. In a later analysis, hypergeometric tests were used to score TCR-TCR, TCR-HLA and TCR-CMV co-occurrence, with a repertoire-size bias correction applied to TCR pairs. To estimate false discovery rates, a later analysis permuted the HLA or CMV assignments 20 times. In a later analysis, co-occurring TCRs were grouped with DBSCAN, and TCRdist sequence similarity was added when clustering was performed within HLA-allele-positive subsets. Repertoires with fewer than 30,000 or more than 120,000 public chains were left out of co-occurrence clustering, as were about five repertoires with anomalous nucleotide sharing. The source is immuneACCESS, and TCRdb retained only in-frame sequences with V and J called. Part of the clones is not carried over; for the studies checked, unresolved V genes explain less than half of this, and the remainder is unexplained. D and trimming come from the DNA, and the V and J calls and clone size come from that table. A total of around 92,000 clones appear in this sample, around three quarters of them only once. The ten largest clones take up over 15% of the sample.

The cohort comprised some 730 healthy bone marrow donors. At the time of sampling, all cohort members were nominally healthy, though unrecorded immune exposures were likely present. The donor was CMV seropositive and belonged to the group of about 290 seropositive cohort members. Each donor provided a peripheral blood sample, and peripheral blood mononuclear cells were used for TCR beta sequencing. The Qiagen DNeasy Blood Extraction Kit was used to extract genomic DNA from the blood cell samples. Material: PBMCs. The chain uses TRBV7-8 and TRBJ2-5; D gene: possibly TRBD1, on 5 matching bases. This clonotype was obtained from a man aged 60 to 75 in good health and CMV-seropositive. The CDR3 amino acid sequence is: CASSLFAGQGGETQYF. Here is the DNA: TGTGCCAGCAGCTTATTTGCAGGGCAGGGTGGGGAGACCCAGTACTTC. The full variable domain, completed from the reference TRBV7-8 and TRBJ2-5 proteins outside the CDR3, reads GAGVSQSPRYKVAKRGQDVALRCDPISGHVSLFWYQQALGQGPEFLTYFQNEAQLDKSGLPSDRFFAERPEGSVSTLKIQRTQQEDSAVYLCASSLFAGQGGETQYFGPGTRLLVL.